What follows are 7 T cell receptor beta chains derived from one specimen sequenced in a study of T-cell memory formation after mild COVID-19. TCRdb reprocessed the 5' RACE reads with MiXCR, giving one entry per CDR3 protein. The table lists more than 120,000 distinct CDR3 sequences, roughly 6.2% of them singletons. Sequencing was done on a sample of PBMCs or a T cell subset sorted from them (not recorded which). These receptors came from an adult woman who had mild COVID-19 (a few samples of this study predate the infection). Cell type and time point are not known.

This clonotype occurred a few times. The rearrangement links TRBV19 to TRBJ2-7, with 10 bases that match TRBD2. Germline assignment: CDR1 LNHDA and CDR2 SQIVND (reference sequence). CDR3 size: 15 residues. With 4 bases clipped from V and 3 bases from J, the junction kept 6 bases outside the gene matches. The CDR3 DNA sequence: TGTGCCAGTAGTACCCCCGGGACTAGCGTCTACGAGCAGTACTTC. As protein: CASSTPGTSVYEQYF.

Only a few counts were recorded for this clonotype. This rearrangement joins TRBV20-1 to TRBJ2-1; 8 bases match TRBD2. CDR1 is DFQATT, CDR2 SNEGSKA, per germline (reference sequence). V was clipped by 3 bases and J by 9 bases; unmatched bases: 7. The CDR3 consists of 13 residues. CDR3 nucleotide sequence: TGCAGTGCTAGCGGGAGGGCCCGAGGTGAGCAGTTCTTC. Protein sequence: CSASGRARGEQFF.

The chain links TRBV11-2 to TRBJ1-1; 10 bases line up with TRBD1. Germline V CDR1 and CDR2: SGHAT, FQNNGV. CDR3 size: 15 residues. The trim removed 4 bases at V and 4 bases at J, leaving 6 bases unmatched. The CDR3, as DNA: TGTGCCAGCAGCTCCCAGACAGGGGGCGGCACTGAAGCTTTCTTT. It codes for CASSSQTGGGTEAFF.

This clonotype has more than one count but fewer than ten. This rearrangement joins TRBV7-9 to TRBJ2-6; TRBD1 might be the D (6 bases). The germline V gene encodes CDR1 SEHNR and CDR2 FQNEAQ (reference sequence). V gave up 2 bases and J gave up 2 bases, with 10 bases separating them. CDR3 length equals 16 residues. In DNA, the CDR3 is TGTGCCAGCAGCTTAAGATCAGGGGCTGGGGCCAACGTCCTGACTTTC. Translated, it gives CASSLRSGAGANVLTF.

In this sample, this clonotype turned up many times. The rearrangement uses TRBV29-1 and TRBJ1-1; 9 positions match TRBD1. Trimming removed 7 bases from V and 1 base from J; junction bases left unmatched: 7. CDR1 SQVTM and CDR2 ANQGSEA come from the germline V gene. The CDR3 is 14 residues long. The CDR3 DNA sequence: TGCAGCGCAGATGACAGGGGGACGAACACTGAAGCTTTCTTT. This codes for CSADDRGTNTEAFF. The full variable domain, its missing parts supplied by reference TRBV29-1 and TRBJ1-1, is SAVISQKPSRDICQRGTSLTIQCQVDSQVTMMFWYRQQPGQSLTLIATANQGSEATYESGFVIDKFPISRPNLTFSTLTVSNMSPEDSSIYLCSADDRGTNTEAFFGQGTRLTVV.

This clonotype was detected a few times. The J gene is TRBJ2-2, the V gene TRBV12-3 or TRBV12-4; D possibly corresponds to TRBD1 (5 bases). The CDR3 covers 15 residues. Deletions cut 1 base from V and 0 bases from J, with 6 bases between. The CDR3 region has the DNA TGTGCCAGCAGTTTAGTCAGGGCGAACACCGGGGAGCTGTTTTTT. Amino acid sequence: CASSLVRANTGELFF.

Many counts were recorded for this clonotype. The J gene is TRBJ2-4, the V gene TRBV29-1, with TRBD1 as a possible D gene (6 bases). Trimming took 3 bases from V and 9 from J, leaving 15 bases between them. The germline gives CDR1 SQVTM, CDR2 ANQGSEA. The CDR3 loop spans 13 amino acids. The DNA for the CDR3 is TGCAGCGTTGACCCCGGACAGAACGGCATTCAGTACTTC. The encoded protein is CSVDPGQNGIQYF.